This entry lists 30 T cell receptor beta chains sequenced from one sample in a study of Tregs in tolerant kidney transplant recipients. For these TCRs, the target antigens are not known. Method: immunoSEQ multiplex PCR; TCRdb's copy keeps in-frame clones and lacks some. The table has around 4,300 clones, roughly 50% seen once. Sample: CD8+ T cells from blood cultured with allogeneic cells. The source of these receptors is a human donor in good health.

The V call is TRBV4-1, the J call TRBJ1-1, with TRBD1 as a possible D gene (6 bases). The CDR3 loop spans 14 amino acids. V was trimmed by 5 bases and J by 4 bases, leaving 14 bases between them. CDR1 MGHRA and CDR2 YSYEKL come from the germline V gene. DNA for the CDR3: TGCGCCAGCAGCTTAAAAGGGGGGGGCACTGAAGCTTTCTTT. Translated: CASSLKGGGTEAFF.

This rearrangement joins TRBV9 to TRBJ2-7; a weak D match, TRBD2 (6 bases). Trimming removed 2 bases at V and 2 bases at J, with 14 bases between. The V gene's germline CDR1 is SGDLS and CDR2 YYNGEE. The CDR3 contains 15 residues. CDR3 DNA: TGTGCCAGCAGCGTCTCCGGGACTCCAACCTACGAGCAGTACTTC. Residues: CASSVSGTPTYEQYF.

The chain couples TRBV5-1 to TRBJ2-1; D remains ambiguous. The CDR3 extends over 9 amino acids. Germline V gene data show CDR1 as SGHRS and CDR2 as YFSETQ. V lost 5 bases and J lost 7, with 1 base in between. CDR3 sequence: CASRNEQFF. The CDR3 nucleotides read TGCGCCAGCAGAAATGAGCAGTTCTTC.

The gene calls are TRBV27 and TRBJ2-1; 14 bases align to TRBD2. The CDR3 spans 17 residues. V gave up 2 bases and J gave up 7 bases; unmatched junction bases: 7. Germline loops: CDR1 MNHEY, CDR2 SMNVEV (reference sequence). CDR3 loop: CASSLPGLAGVGNEQFF. CDR3 bases: TGTGCCAGCAGTTTACCGGGACTAGCGGGAGTGGGTAATGAGCAGTTCTTC.

This clone has only a few counts. This chain connects TRBV7-2 to TRBJ2-3; weak D call: TRBD2 (7 bases). Germline V gene data show CDR1 as SGHTA and CDR2 as FQGNSA. The length of the CDR3 is 17 residues. Trimming removed 5 bases from V and 2 bases from J, with 20 bases in between. The CDR3 nucleotides read TGTGCCAGCAGCGCTCGGCGAGGGGGGGTCGACACAGATACGCAGTATTTT. As protein: CASSARRGGVDTDTQYF.

This sequence joins TRBV5-8 and TRBJ2-7; no firm D call. V dropped 0 bases and J dropped 3 bases, with 7 bases sitting between them. The length of the CDR3 is 13 residues. Germline assignment: CDR1 SGHTS and CDR2 YDEGEE. The CDR3 DNA follows: TGTGCCAGCAGCTTGGATGGGTACTACGAGCAGTACTTC. Its protein product is CASSLDGYYEQYF.

This clone was counted between two and nine times. V gene TRBV9 combines with J gene TRBJ2-2; 7 positions agree with TRBD1. V was clipped by 2 bases and J by 4 bases; unmatched bases: 8. The CDR3 is 16 residues long. Germline V gene lookup returns CDR1 SGDLS and CDR2 YYNGEE. The CDR3 DNA sequence: TGTGCCAGCAGCGTTAACAGGGGCCAGGGCACCGGGGAGCTGTTTTTT. It encodes CASSVNRGQGTGELFF.

The rearrangement uses TRBV6-5 and TRBJ1-1; TRBD1 is a possible D gene (6 bases). Germline V gives CDR1 MNHEY, CDR2 SVGAGI. CDR3 length: 13 residues. V was clipped by 4 bases and J by 7 bases, with 13 bases between them. This CDR3 reads CASSFNSQGEAFF. The CDR3 DNA reads TGTGCCAGCAGTTTCAACTCACAGGGTGAAGCTTTCTTT.

This clone appeared a few times. CDR3 coding DNA: TGTGCCAGCAGCTTAAGACAAAACCCTAATTCACCCCTCCACTTT. This sequence encodes CASSLRQNPNSPLHF. The chain has TRBV9 and TRBJ1-6, with unresolved D. The CDR3 runs to 15 residues. Per germline, CDR1 SGDLS and CDR2 YYNGEE. V was trimmed by 4 bases and J by 6 bases, leaving 14 bases between them. Full variable domain (rest looked up from reference TRBV9 and TRBJ1-6): DSGVTQTPKHLITATGQRVTLRCSPRSGDLSVYWYQQSLDQGLQFLIQYYNGEERAKGNILERFSAQQFPDLHSELNLSSLELGDSALYFCASSLRQNPNSPLHFGNGTRLTVT.

This chain connects TRBV6-4 to TRBJ1-1; 9 nucleotides line up with TRBD1. Trimming removed 5 bases from V and 3 bases from J; junction bases left unmatched: 10. The CDR3 is made up of 16 amino acids. Germline V gene lookup returns CDR1 MRHNA and CDR2 SNTAGT. The CDR3 nucleotides are TGTGCCAGCAGTCATCTACAGGGGGCGCGGGACACTGAAGCTTTCTTT. Translation gives CASSHLQGARDTEAFF.

The gene calls are TRBV7-6 and TRBJ2-3; 12 nucleotides align to TRBD2. The CDR3 totals 16 residues. Per the germline V gene, CDR1 is SGHVS and CDR2 is FNYEAQ. V lost 5 bases, J lost 5 bases, and 8 bases stayed unmatched. This CDR3 reads CASSPLAGGPGDTQYF. CDR3 nucleotides: TGTGCCAGCAGCCCCCTAGCGGGGGGGCCAGGAGATACGCAGTATTTT.

The chain employs TRBV27 and TRBJ2-1, with 11 positions matching TRBD2. The CDR3 runs 18 residues. The germline V gene has CDR1 MNHEY and CDR2 SMNVEV (reference sequence). J was trimmed by 2 bases and V by 2 bases; bases with no gene match: 8. CDR3 sequence reads: CASSLVLAGGIAYNEQFF. DNA of the CDR3: TGTGCCAGCAGTTTAGTGCTAGCGGGAGGCATAGCCTACAATGAGCAGTTCTTC.

This chain uses TRBV6-9 with TRBJ2-7, with TRBD1 matching over 7 bases. With V trimmed by 3 bases and J by 1 base, 3 bases remained unmatched. The CDR3 loop spans 14 amino acids. Germline loops: CDR1 MNHGY, CDR2 SVAAGI. The CDR3 region is CASSYYRGSYEQYF. CDR3 sequence (DNA): TGTGCCAGCAGTTACTACAGGGGATCCTACGAGCAGTACTTC.

CDR3 residues: CASSEWGRYYEQYF. The DNA for the CDR3 is TGCGCCAGCAGTGAGTGGGGACGCTACTACGAGCAGTACTTC. The J gene is TRBJ2-7, the V gene TRBV10-2; D might be TRBD1 or TRBD2, each matching 5 bases. Per the germline V gene, CDR1 is WSHSY and CDR2 is SAAADI. V was shortened by 1 base and J by 3 bases, with 10 bases between the two germline ends. This CDR3 contains 14 residues.

The chain employs TRBV7-8 and TRBJ2-3; D possibly corresponds to TRBD2 (7 bases). Germline CDR1 reads SGHVS; CDR2 reads FQNEAQ. The length of the CDR3 is 15 residues. Deletions cut 1 base from V and 4 bases from J, with 12 bases between. CDR3 protein: CASSLVGGPADTQYF. In DNA, the CDR3 is TGTGCCAGCAGCTTAGTGGGGGGGCCCGCAGATACGCAGTATTTT.

This chain connects TRBV10-2 to TRBJ1-1, with unresolved D. CDR1 and CDR2 (germline): WSHSY, SAAADI. The V end was cut by 8 bases, the J end by 3 bases, with 13 bases between. The CDR3 extends over 13 amino acids. CDR3 amino acids: CASYTSSYTEAFF. DNA of the CDR3: TGCGCCAGCTATACCTCTTCGTACACTGAAGCTTTCTTT.

V and J are TRBV7-9 and TRBJ1-2; D perhaps matches TRBD1 (5 bases). CDR1 and CDR2 (germline): SEHNR, FQNEAQ (reference sequence). V was clipped by 1 base and J by 5 bases, with 17 bases between them. The CDR3 runs 16 residues. DNA of the CDR3: TGTGCCAGCAGCTTAGAACCGCTGGGGACGGGGTATGGCTACACCTTC. Translating gives CASSLEPLGTGYGYTF.

V gene TRBV1 combines with J gene TRBJ2-2; the DNA was not used to check the table's D call, TRBD2. TRBV1 is labeled a pseudogene. The CDR3 spans 17 residues. CDR3 in DNA: TGCACCAGCAGTTTGCGGCGGGGGGGCGCGAACACCGGGGAGCTGTTTTTT. This sequence encodes CTSSLRRGGANTGELFF.

This chain joins TRBV27 and TRBJ2-7; D is possibly TRBD2 (7 bases). Germline V gives CDR1 MNHEY, CDR2 SMNVEV (reference sequence). Trimming pared 10 bases from V and 7 bases from J, leaving 32 bases between. The CDR3 has 17 amino acids. The CDR3 region has the DNA TGTGCCACAAGTCACCTGCGGGCTAGCGGCGACCAGGGGGAGCAGTACTTC. It yields the protein CATSHLRASGDQGEQYF.

This rearrangement joins TRBV5-4 to TRBJ2-7, with 8 positions matching TRBD1. V lost 4 bases, J lost 2 bases, and 5 bases stayed unmatched. Germline loops: CDR1 SGHNT, CDR2 YYREEE (reference sequence). The CDR3 totals 14 residues. CDR3 sequence: CASSLGTGAYEQYF. The CDR3 region has the DNA TGTGCCAGCAGCCTCGGGACAGGAGCCTACGAGCAGTACTTC.

By sample share, this clone is large. The V call is TRBV28, the J call TRBJ1-1; D not certain. Germline loops: CDR1 MDHEN, CDR2 SYDVKM. V was trimmed by 1 base and J by 0 bases, leaving 9 bases between them. The CDR3 consists of 15 residues. The CDR3 sequence is CASSLSLAMNTEAFF. The CDR3 DNA reads as TGTGCCAGCAGTTTATCTTTGGCTATGAACACTGAAGCTTTCTTT.

This chain connects TRBV27 to TRBJ1-5; a possible D gene is TRBD1 (6 bases). CDR1 and CDR2 from the germline V gene are MNHEY and SMNVEV (reference sequence). V was shortened by 4 bases and J by 4 bases, with 8 bases between the two germline ends. The CDR3 loop spans 13 amino acids. CDR3 sequence (DNA): TGTGCCAGCAGTTGGACAGAGAATCAGCCCCAGCATTTT. Translating gives CASSWTENQPQHF.

This clone was picked up a small number of times. The rearrangement links TRBV5-5 to TRBJ2-7; the D gene is possibly TRBD2 (6 bases). Germline V gives CDR1 SGHKS, CDR2 YYEKEE (reference sequence). The CDR3 runs 15 residues. Between the trimmed V and J ends, which lost 0 bases and 2 bases, there was a span of 12 bases. As DNA, the CDR3 is TGTGCCAGCAGCTTGGCCGGGGGAAGAGCCTACGAGCAGTACTTC. Protein product: CASSLAGGRAYEQYF.

This clone has more than one count but fewer than ten. Germline and junction disagree at one end, which may indicate a read error. This chain links TRBV7-7 with TRBJ2-2; either TRBD1 or TRBD2 may supply D (5 bases each). CDR3 length: 14 residues. Germline V CDR1 and CDR2: SSHAT, FNYEAQ (reference sequence). The CDR3 here is CASSLGDGTGELFF. DNA of the CDR3: TGTGCTAGCAGCTTGGGGGACGGCACCGGGGAGCTGTTTTTT.

This clone was detected a few times. The rearrangement joins TRBV19 to TRBJ1-2; D not resolved. The CDR3 sequence is 14 residues long. V was clipped by 3 bases and J by 4 bases, with 12 bases between them. Germline V gene lookup returns CDR1 LNHDA and CDR2 SQIVND (reference sequence). CDR3 nucleotide sequence: TGTGCCAGTAGTATTTCAGGATCCAGCTATGGCTACACCTTC. This encodes CASSISGSSYGYTF.

This clone was counted a few times. The chain recombines TRBV7-9 with TRBJ1-2, with 7 bases matching TRBD1. Germline CDR1 SEHNR, CDR2 FQNEAQ (reference sequence). The CDR3 has 17 amino acids. Trimming took 5 bases from V and 2 from J; bases not matched to a gene: 14. CDR3: CASSRLGRDSLNYGYTF. CDR3 bases: TGTGCCAGCAGCCGCCTTGGCCGGGACAGCTTAAACTATGGCTACACCTTC.

This clone was found a few times. The V gene is TRBV5-1, the J gene TRBJ2-1; D possibly corresponds to TRBD1 (6 bases). CDR3 length equals 15 residues. The germline V and J ends were trimmed by 4 bases and 1 base, with 12 bases remaining between them. Germline V CDR1 and CDR2: SGHRS, YFSETQ. The CDR3 DNA reads as TGCGCCAGCAGCCCCTGGGGGCAGTCCTACAATGAGCAGTTCTTC. This codes for CASSPWGQSYNEQFF.

This clone came up a few times. The CDR3 coding sequence is TGTGCCAGCAGCGGGACAGGGTTGGGAGAGACCCAGTACTTC. Amino acid sequence: CASSGTGLGETQYF. V is TRBV9 and J is TRBJ2-5; 8 bases match TRBD1. The CDR3 spans 14 residues. The V and J ends lost 3 bases and 4 bases, in that order; junction bases with no gene match: 5. Germline CDR1 SGDLS, CDR2 YYNGEE.

This clone was detected a few times. The V and J genes are TRBV14 and TRBJ2-2, with 9 nucleotides matching TRBD2. CDR1 and CDR2 (germline): SGHDN, FVKESK. With V trimmed by 4 bases and J by 1 base, 10 bases remained unmatched. This CDR3 is built from 18 residues. The CDR3 DNA reads TGTGCCAGCAGCCCAAGTCCCATGACTAGCGGGAACACCGGGGAGCTGTTTTTT. Translation gives CASSPSPMTSGNTGELFF.

This rearrangement joins TRBV21-1 to TRBJ1-3. TRBV21-1 is assigned pseudogene status. The CDR3 spans 17 residues. CDR3 sequence: CASSKGRGAFSGNTIYF. The CDR3 DNA follows: TGTGCCAGCAGCAAGGGTAGAGGGGCCTTCTCTGGAAACACCATATATTTT.